A selection of T cell receptor beta chains follows, all from one sample in a study of cytomegalovirus exposure and HLA in healthy donors. Produced via immunoSEQ multiplex PCR; TCRdb's table is partial and in-frame only. The data show roughly 100,000 clones, about 78% seen once. Sequenced material: PBMCs. These receptors came from a young man in good health and CMV-seronegative. Both conserved end residues are part of each CDR3. Fields, in order: CDR3 DNA, CDR3 protein, CDR3 length, clone size, J gene, D gene, V gene. The D gene is left open where the match is weak. Only some rows state a clone size, as once, few, many or a class for expanded clones.

CDR3 DNA: TGTGCCAGCAGCCCGCGTGGATTAGCGGGTCTTGTTACGCAGTATTTT; CDR3 protein: CASSPRGLAGLVTQYF; CDR3 length: 16; clone size: -; J gene: TRBJ2-3; D gene: TRBD2; V gene: TRBV5-4
CDR3 DNA: TGTGCCAGCAGCCCAGAGCGGGAGGGCCTAGATGAGCAGTTCTTC; CDR3 protein: CASSPEREGLDEQFF; CDR3 length: 15; clone size: -; J gene: TRBJ2-1; D gene: TRBD2; V gene: TRBV11-3
CDR3 DNA: TGTGCCACCAGCAGAGACCTGCTGGACTATGAGCAGTTCTTC; CDR3 protein: CATSRDLLDYEQFF; CDR3 length: 14; clone size: -; J gene: TRBJ2-1; D gene: -; V gene: TRBV15
CDR3 DNA: TGCGCCAGCAGCCAAGATTCCGATCCTTGGAGGAGCAATCAGCCCCAGCATTTT; CDR3 protein: CASSQDSDPWRSNQPQHF; CDR3 length: 18; clone size: few; J gene: TRBJ1-5; D gene: -; V gene: TRBV4-3
CDR3 DNA: TGTGCCAGCAGACGGGACAGGGGTAATGAAAAACTGTTTTTT; CDR3 protein: CASRRDRGNEKLFF; CDR3 length: 14; clone size: -; J gene: TRBJ1-4; D gene: TRBD1; V gene: TRBV7-9
CDR3 DNA: TGTGCCACCAGCACGGGACAGATGGTGTATGGCAATCAGCCCCAGCATTTT; CDR3 protein: CATSTGQMVYGNQPQHF; CDR3 length: 17; clone size: -; J gene: TRBJ1-5; D gene: TRBD1; V gene: TRBV15
CDR3 DNA: TGTGCCAGCAGTGGCGGGGGCGGCAATCAGCCCCAGCATTTT; CDR3 protein: CASSGGGGNQPQHF; CDR3 length: 14; clone size: -; J gene: TRBJ1-5; D gene: -; V gene: TRBV2
CDR3 DNA: TGTGCCAGCAGCTCAATTCAAGAGACCCAGTACTTC; CDR3 protein: CASSSIQETQYF; CDR3 length: 12; clone size: -; J gene: TRBJ2-5; D gene: -; V gene: TRBV7-6
CDR3 DNA: TGTGCCAGCAGCTTAGCGCTATGGACAGGGGGCCCTGCAACTAATGAAAAACTGTTTTTT; CDR3 protein: CASSLALWTGGPATNEKLFF; CDR3 length: 20; clone size: -; J gene: TRBJ1-4; D gene: TRBD1; V gene: TRBV7-6
CDR3 DNA: TGTGCCAGCAGTTCCTCTCCGGGGGGCGGTGAGACCCAGTACTTC; CDR3 protein: CASSSSPGGGETQYF; CDR3 length: 15; clone size: few; J gene: TRBJ2-5; D gene: -; V gene: TRBV27
CDR3 DNA: TGTGCCAGCAGCCCAGACCGGGGAACCACAGATACGCAGTATTTT; CDR3 protein: CASSPDRGTTDTQYF; CDR3 length: 15; clone size: once; J gene: TRBJ2-3; D gene: -; V gene: TRBV6-5
CDR3 DNA: TGTGCCAGCGGGGGGAGCGGGGTCTACGAGCAGTACTTC; CDR3 protein: CASGGSGVYEQYF; CDR3 length: 13; clone size: -; J gene: TRBJ2-7; D gene: TRBD2; V gene: TRBV7-9
CDR3 DNA: TGTGCCAGCAGTTTATTGGGGGGTGATTCGGGGGAGCAGTACTTC; CDR3 protein: CASSLLGGDSGEQYF; CDR3 length: 15; clone size: -; J gene: TRBJ2-7; D gene: -; V gene: TRBV28
CDR3 DNA: TGCGCCAGCAGTGAGTCAACTAGCGGGACGACCCAGTACTTC; CDR3 protein: CASSESTSGTTQYF; CDR3 length: 14; clone size: -; J gene: TRBJ2-5; D gene: TRBD2; V gene: TRBV10-2
CDR3 DNA: TGTGCCAGCAGCGCCGGTAACGGGGGAGATACGCAGTATTTT; CDR3 protein: CASSAGNGGDTQYF; CDR3 length: 14; clone size: few; J gene: TRBJ2-3; D gene: -; V gene: TRBV6-1
CDR3 DNA: TGTGCCAGCAGCTTAAGGGTTGCGGGGGGGCTTATCTACGAGCAGTACTTC; CDR3 protein: CASSLRVAGGLIYEQYF; CDR3 length: 17; clone size: -; J gene: TRBJ2-7; D gene: TRBD2; V gene: TRBV7-2
CDR3 DNA: TGCGCCAGCAGTGAGCCGATGGGACTAGCGGGAGTCGTAGATACGCAGTATTTT; CDR3 protein: CASSEPMGLAGVVDTQYF; CDR3 length: 18; clone size: -; J gene: TRBJ2-3; D gene: TRBD2; V gene: TRBV10-1